This T cell receptor (beta chain) was profiled in a study of blood T cell repertoires in COVID-19. From germline, CDR1 is LNHNV and CDR2 YYDKDF (reference sequence). The CDR3 extends over 16 amino acids. The V gene end was trimmed by 3 bases and the J gene end by 7 bases; junction bases not matched to a gene: 10. Repertoires were generated with immunoSEQ multiplex PCR, while TCRdb's copy carries only in-frame clones and drops some. This sample yields 200,000 or so clones, of which 70% to 90% are seen a single time; 10% to 11% belongs to the top ten. The J gene is TRBJ2-7, the V gene TRBV15; 12 nucleotides agree with TRBD1. The sample comprised peripheral blood. This TCR was sampled from a human donor with active or convalescent COVID-19. The donor label of this sample is uncertain. As DNA, the CDR3 is TGTGCCACCAGCAGGCTCTCGGGACAGGGGGCGGAAGAGCAGTACTTC. Its translation: CATSRLSGQGAEEQYF.